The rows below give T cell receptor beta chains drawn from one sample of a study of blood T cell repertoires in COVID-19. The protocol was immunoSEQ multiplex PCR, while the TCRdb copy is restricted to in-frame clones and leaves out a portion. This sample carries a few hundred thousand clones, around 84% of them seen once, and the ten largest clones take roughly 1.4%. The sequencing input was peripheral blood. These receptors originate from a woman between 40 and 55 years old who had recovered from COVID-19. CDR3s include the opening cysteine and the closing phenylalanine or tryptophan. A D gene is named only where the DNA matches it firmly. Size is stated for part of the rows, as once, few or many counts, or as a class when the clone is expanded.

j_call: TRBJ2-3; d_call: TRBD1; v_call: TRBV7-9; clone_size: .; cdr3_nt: TGTGCCAGCAGCTCCCATACCCGGACAGGGGGCGTTTTCAGAGATACGCAGTATTTT; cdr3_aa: CASSSHTRTGGVFRDTQYF
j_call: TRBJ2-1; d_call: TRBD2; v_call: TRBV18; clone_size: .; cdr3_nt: TGTGCCAGCTCACGGGAAGCGGGGGCCCAACCAGGGCAGTTCTTC; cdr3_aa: CASSREAGAQPGQFF
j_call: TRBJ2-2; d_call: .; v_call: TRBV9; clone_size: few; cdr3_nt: TGTGCCAGCAGCGGGTCGGGCGGACTCACCGGGGAGCTGTTTTTT; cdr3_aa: CASSGSGGLTGELFF
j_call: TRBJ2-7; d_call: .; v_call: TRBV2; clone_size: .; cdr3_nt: TGTGCCAGCAGTTATACCCCCTACTACGAGCAGTACTTC; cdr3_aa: CASSYTPYYEQYF
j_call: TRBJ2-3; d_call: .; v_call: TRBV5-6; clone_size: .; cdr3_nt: TGTGCCAGCAGCCTAGGACAGAGCACAGATACGCAGTATTTT; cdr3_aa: CASSLGQSTDTQYF
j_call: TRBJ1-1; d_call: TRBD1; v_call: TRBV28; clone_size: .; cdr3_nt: TGTGCCAGCAGCCGCGGACAGGCAAAAGCTTTCTTT; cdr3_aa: CASSRGQAKAFF
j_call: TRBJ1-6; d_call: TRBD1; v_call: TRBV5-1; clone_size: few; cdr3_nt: TGCGCCAGCAGCTTGGTACAGGGGGCTACGAGCTCACCCCTCCACTTT; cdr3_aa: CASSLVQGATSSPLHF
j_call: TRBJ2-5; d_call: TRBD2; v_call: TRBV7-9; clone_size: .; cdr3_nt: TGTGCCGGCTATTCTTTGGCGGGGGGCCAAGAGACCCAGTACTTC; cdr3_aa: CAGYSLAGGQETQYF
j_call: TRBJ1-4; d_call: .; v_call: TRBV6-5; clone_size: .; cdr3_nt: TGTGCCAGCAGACTCAGGGCTATCTATTATGAAAAACTGTTTTTT; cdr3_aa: CASRLRAIYYEKLFF
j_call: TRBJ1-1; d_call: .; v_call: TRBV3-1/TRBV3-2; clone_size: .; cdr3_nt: TGTGCCAGCACACATCAGAGGGAAGGAGTCACTGAAGCTTTCTTT; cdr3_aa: CASTHQREGVTEAFF
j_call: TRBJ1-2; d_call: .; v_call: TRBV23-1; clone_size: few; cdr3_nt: TGCGCCAGCACCCGGGGAGGGTGGGACTATGGCTACACCTTC; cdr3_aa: CASTRGGWDYGYTF
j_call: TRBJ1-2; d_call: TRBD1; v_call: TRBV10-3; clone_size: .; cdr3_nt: TGTGCCATCAGAACAGGGGGCTCGTTCGGCTACACCTTC; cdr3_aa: CAIRTGGSFGYTF
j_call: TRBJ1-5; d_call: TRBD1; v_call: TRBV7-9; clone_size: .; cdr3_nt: TGTGCCAGCAGCTGGGGGACAGGGGTTCAGCCCCAGCATTTT; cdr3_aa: CASSWGTGVQPQHF
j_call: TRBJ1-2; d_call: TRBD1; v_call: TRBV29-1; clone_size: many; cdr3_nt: TGCAGCGCCACAGGGGGCGCAGGTGGCTACACCTTC; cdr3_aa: CSATGGAGGYTF
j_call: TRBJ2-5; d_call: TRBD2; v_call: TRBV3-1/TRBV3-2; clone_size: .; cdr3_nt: TGTGCCAGCAGCCAAAACCCGAGGACTAGCGGAGAGACCCAGTACTTC; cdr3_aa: CASSQNPRTSGETQYF
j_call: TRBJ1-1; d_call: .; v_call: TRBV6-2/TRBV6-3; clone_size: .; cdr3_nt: TGTGCCAGCAGTTACGACAGACCTAACACTGAAGCTTTCTTT; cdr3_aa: CASSYDRPNTEAFF
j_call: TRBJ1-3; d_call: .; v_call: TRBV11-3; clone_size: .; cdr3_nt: TGTGCCAGCAGCTCGGGGGGGTCCTCTGGAAACACCATATATTTT; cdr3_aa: CASSSGGSSGNTIYF
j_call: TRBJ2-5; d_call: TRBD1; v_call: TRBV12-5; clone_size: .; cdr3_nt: TGTGCTAGTGCCGACACAGGGGGCCGAGAGACCCAGTACTTC; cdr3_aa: CASADTGGRETQYF
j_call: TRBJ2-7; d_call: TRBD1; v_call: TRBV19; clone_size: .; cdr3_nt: TGTGCCAGTACCGGGACAGGGCTATACGAGCAGTACTTC; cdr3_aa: CASTGTGLYEQYF
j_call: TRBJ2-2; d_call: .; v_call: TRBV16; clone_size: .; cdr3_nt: TGTGCCAGCAGCCAATCCTACGGGGAGCTGTTTTTT; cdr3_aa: CASSQSYGELFF
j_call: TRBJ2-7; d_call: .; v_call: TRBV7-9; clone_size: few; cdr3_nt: TGTGCCAGCACCAACACTTTATACGAGCAGTACTTC; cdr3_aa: CASTNTLYEQYF
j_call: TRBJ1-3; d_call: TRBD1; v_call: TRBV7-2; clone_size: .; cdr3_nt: TGTGCCAGCAGCTTGCGACAGGGGAGCTCTGGAAACACCATATATTTT; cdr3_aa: CASSLRQGSSGNTIYF
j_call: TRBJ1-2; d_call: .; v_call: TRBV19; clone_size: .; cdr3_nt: TGTGCCAGTTTTGGCAGGGCGGACTATGGCTACACCTTC; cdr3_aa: CASFGRADYGYTF
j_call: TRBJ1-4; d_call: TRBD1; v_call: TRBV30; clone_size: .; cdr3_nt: TGTGCCTGGAGCCAGGGGGCTCGGTCGTTTGGTGAAAAACTGTTTTTT; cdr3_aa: CAWSQGARSFGEKLFF
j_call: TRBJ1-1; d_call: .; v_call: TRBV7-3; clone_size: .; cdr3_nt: TGTGCCAGCAGCTTAAGCGCGACATTGAACACTGAAGCTTTCTTT; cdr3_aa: CASSLSATLNTEAFF
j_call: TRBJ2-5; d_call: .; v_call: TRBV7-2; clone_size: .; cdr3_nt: TGTGCCAGCAGCTTAGGGACAGTGGGGGAGACCCAGTACTTC; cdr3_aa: CASSLGTVGETQYF
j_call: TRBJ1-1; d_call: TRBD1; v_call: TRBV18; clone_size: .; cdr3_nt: TGTGCCAGCTCACCTCCGGGACAGATGAACACTGAAGCTTTCTTT; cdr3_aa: CASSPPGQMNTEAFF
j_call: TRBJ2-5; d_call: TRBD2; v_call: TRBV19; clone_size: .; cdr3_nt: TGTGCCAGTAGTATAGATTCTAGCGGGATCGGGAGTCAAGAGACCCAGTACTTC; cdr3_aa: CASSIDSSGIGSQETQYF
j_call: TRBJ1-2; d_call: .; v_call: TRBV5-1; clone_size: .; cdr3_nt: TGCGCCAGCAGACTCGTCCCCCAGGTGTATGGCTACACCTTC; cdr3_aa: CASRLVPQVYGYTF
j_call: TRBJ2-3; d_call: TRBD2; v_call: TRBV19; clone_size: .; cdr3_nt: TGTGCCAGTAGGCCTTACGGACTAGCCAGGACAGATACGCAGTATTTT; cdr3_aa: CASRPYGLARTDTQYF
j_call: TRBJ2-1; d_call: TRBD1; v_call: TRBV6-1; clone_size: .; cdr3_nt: TGTGCCAGCAGTGATCAGACAGGGACGGTTGAGCAGTTCTTC; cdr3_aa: CASSDQTGTVEQFF
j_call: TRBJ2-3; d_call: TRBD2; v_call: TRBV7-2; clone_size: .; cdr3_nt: TGTGCCAGCAGCACCGGGGGGACCACAGATACGCAGTATTTT; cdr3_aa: CASSTGGTTDTQYF